This T cell receptor beta chain was retrieved from a study of blood T cell repertoires in COVID-19. Looking at the study overall: Material from acute and convalescent COVID-19 was sourced from the United States, Italy and Spain.

The Seattle patients, enrolled during active infection, were followed longitudinally. This CDR3 has 15 amino acids. The J segment lost 2 bases and the V segment lost 4 bases, leaving 3 bases of the junction unmatched. Germline lookup yields CDR1 MGHRA and CDR2 YSYEKL. The assay was immunoSEQ multiplex PCR, and TCRdb's table has in-frame clones only and misses some. The data show fewer than 300,000 clones, with about nine tenths seen just once and around 2% held by the top ten. The sequencing sample was made of peripheral blood. The chain combines TRBV4-1 with TRBJ1-3; 9 bases map to TRBD1. This clonotype was obtained from a woman in her twenties or thirties with COVID-19, enrolled during active disease. The CDR3 here is CASSPRTGAGNTIYF. CDR3 nucleotides: TGCGCCAGCAGCCCTCGGACAGGGGCTGGAAACACCATATATTTT.